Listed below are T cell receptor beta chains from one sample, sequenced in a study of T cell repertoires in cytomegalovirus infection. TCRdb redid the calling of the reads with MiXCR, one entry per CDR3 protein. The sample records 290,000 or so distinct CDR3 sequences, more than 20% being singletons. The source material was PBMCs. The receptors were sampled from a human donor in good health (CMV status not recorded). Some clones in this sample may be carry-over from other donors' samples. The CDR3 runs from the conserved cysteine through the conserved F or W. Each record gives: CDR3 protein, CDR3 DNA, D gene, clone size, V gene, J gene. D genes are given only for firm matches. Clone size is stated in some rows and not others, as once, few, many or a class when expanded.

CDR3 protein: CASSSGGTNEKLFF; CDR3 DNA: TGTGCCAGCAGCTCAGGGGGCACTAATGAAAAACTGTTTTTT; D gene: TRBD1; clone size: NA; V gene: TRBV5-4; J gene: TRBJ1-4
CDR3 protein: CASSLTRTGYYEQYF; CDR3 DNA: TGTGCCAGCAGTCTAACACGGACAGGCTACTACGAGCAGTACTTC; D gene: TRBD1; clone size: NA; V gene: TRBV28; J gene: TRBJ2-7
CDR3 protein: CAYGAGRPPDEQFF; CDR3 DNA: TGTGCCTATGGGGCGGGCCGACCCCCGGATGAGCAGTTCTTC; D gene: NA; clone size: few; V gene: TRBV6-1; J gene: TRBJ2-1
CDR3 protein: CASSFDRGSSSYNSPLHF; CDR3 DNA: TGTGCCAGCAGTTTCGACAGGGGGTCGAGCTCCTATAATTCACCCCTCCACTTT; D gene: TRBD1; clone size: NA; V gene: TRBV27; J gene: TRBJ1-6
CDR3 protein: CASSRDLQETQYF; CDR3 DNA: TGTGCCAGCAGCCGGGACCTCCAAGAGACCCAGTACTTC; D gene: NA; clone size: many; V gene: TRBV11-1; J gene: TRBJ2-5
CDR3 protein: CASSIAGLAGESEQFF; CDR3 DNA: TGTGCCAGTAGTATAGCGGGACTAGCGGGAGAGAGTGAGCAGTTCTTC; D gene: TRBD2; clone size: few; V gene: TRBV19; J gene: TRBJ2-1
CDR3 protein: CSVEEVGEKLFF; CDR3 DNA: TGCAGCGTTGAAGAGGTCGGTGAAAAACTGTTTTTT; D gene: NA; clone size: NA; V gene: TRBV29-1; J gene: TRBJ1-4
CDR3 protein: CAWNVGVSTDTQYF; CDR3 DNA: TGTGCCTGGAACGTTGGGGTGAGCACAGATACGCAGTATTTT; D gene: NA; clone size: once; V gene: TRBV30; J gene: TRBJ2-3
CDR3 protein: CASSLTGGSDEQYF; CDR3 DNA: TGTGCCAGCTCCCTTACCGGGGGCTCGGACGAGCAGTACTTC; D gene: NA; clone size: NA; V gene: TRBV18; J gene: TRBJ2-7
CDR3 protein: CASSPRTGGAYGYTF; CDR3 DNA: TGTGCCAGCAGTCCCAGGACAGGGGGGGCCTATGGCTACACCTTC; D gene: TRBD1; clone size: NA; V gene: TRBV2; J gene: TRBJ1-2
CDR3 protein: CASSLASRSVETQYF; CDR3 DNA: TGTGCCAGCAGCTTAGCGTCTAGATCTGTGGAGACCCAGTACTTC; D gene: NA; clone size: NA; V gene: TRBV7-6; J gene: TRBJ2-5
CDR3 protein: CASSAQSAYEQYF; CDR3 DNA: TGTGCCAGCAGCGCACAGTCAGCCTACGAGCAGTACTTC; D gene: NA; clone size: many; V gene: TRBV7-2; J gene: TRBJ2-7
CDR3 protein: CAISGDSVTSPLHF; CDR3 DNA: TGTGCCATCAGTGGGGACAGCGTGACTTCACCCCTCCACTTT; D gene: TRBD1; clone size: few; V gene: TRBV10-3; J gene: TRBJ1-6
CDR3 protein: CASSLEGGSYGQYF; CDR3 DNA: TGCGCCAGCAGCTTGGAGGGGGGGAGCTACGGGCAGTACTTC; D gene: NA; clone size: NA; V gene: TRBV5-1; J gene: TRBJ2-7
CDR3 protein: CASSPGLAGAQYF; CDR3 DNA: TGTGCCAGCTCACCGGGACTAGCGGGCGCCCAGTACTTC; D gene: TRBD2; clone size: NA; V gene: TRBV18; J gene: TRBJ2-5
CDR3 protein: CASSLGRPQREAADEQFF; CDR3 DNA: TGTGCCAGCAGTTTAGGTCGGCCCCAGCGGGAGGCCGCTGATGAGCAGTTCTTC; D gene: TRBD2; clone size: many; V gene: TRBV12-3/TRBV12-4; J gene: TRBJ2-1
CDR3 protein: CASSSQIGGANVLTF; CDR3 DNA: TGCGCCAGCAGCTCGCAAATAGGGGGGGCCAACGTCCTGACTTTC; D gene: NA; clone size: NA; V gene: TRBV5-1; J gene: TRBJ2-6
CDR3 protein: CSAREQYSNQPQHF; CDR3 DNA: TGCAGTGCTAGAGAGCAGTATAGCAATCAGCCCCAGCATTTT; D gene: NA; clone size: few; V gene: TRBV20-1; J gene: TRBJ1-5
CDR3 protein: CAISGTGTGAYEQYF; CDR3 DNA: TGTGCCATCAGTGGCACCGGGACAGGGGCCTACGAGCAGTACTTC; D gene: TRBD1; clone size: few; V gene: TRBV10-3; J gene: TRBJ2-7
CDR3 protein: CASSMIQTGASATNTEAFF; CDR3 DNA: TGTGCCAGTAGTATGATACAAACAGGGGCGTCGGCGACGAACACTGAAGCTTTCTTT; D gene: TRBD1; clone size: NA; V gene: TRBV19; J gene: TRBJ1-1
CDR3 protein: CASSASLGRETQYF; CDR3 DNA: TGTGCCAGCAGTGCCTCGCTAGGGAGAGAGACCCAGTACTTC; D gene: NA; clone size: many; V gene: TRBV28; J gene: TRBJ2-5
CDR3 protein: CASSSDPSHQPQHF; CDR3 DNA: TGTGCCAGCAGCTCGGACCCGTCCCATCAGCCCCAGCATTTT; D gene: NA; clone size: many; V gene: TRBV7-9; J gene: TRBJ1-5
CDR3 protein: CASSQSLTNGDIQYF; CDR3 DNA: TGTGCCAGCAGCCAAAGCCTGACCAATGGGGACATTCAGTACTTC; D gene: NA; clone size: many; V gene: TRBV7-2; J gene: TRBJ2-4
CDR3 protein: CASRGSAGNVRNTIYF; CDR3 DNA: TGTGCCAGCAGGGGCTCGGCAGGGAATGTAAGAAACACCATATATTTT; D gene: NA; clone size: NA; V gene: TRBV28; J gene: TRBJ1-3
CDR3 protein: CASSLREVSTDTQYF; CDR3 DNA: TGTGCCAGCAGCTTAAGGGAGGTTAGCACAGATACGCAGTATTTT; D gene: NA; clone size: many; V gene: TRBV7-8; J gene: TRBJ2-3
CDR3 protein: CASSLQAPGGYTF; CDR3 DNA: TGTGCCAGCAGTTTACAGGCCCCCGGAGGCTACACCTTC; D gene: NA; clone size: NA; V gene: TRBV28; J gene: TRBJ1-2
CDR3 protein: CSPRGGDTQYF; CDR3 DNA: TGCAGCCCTAGAGGGGGAGATACGCAGTATTTT; D gene: NA; clone size: NA; V gene: TRBV29-1; J gene: TRBJ2-3
CDR3 protein: CASQVERFQETQYF; CDR3 DNA: TGTGCCAGCCAAGTCGAGCGCTTCCAAGAGACCCAGTACTTC; D gene: NA; clone size: few; V gene: TRBV2; J gene: TRBJ2-5
CDR3 protein: CASSQLRARNTEAFF; CDR3 DNA: TGTGCCAGCAGCCAACTCCGGGCTCGGAACACTGAAGCTTTCTTT; D gene: NA; clone size: NA; V gene: TRBV3-1; J gene: TRBJ1-1
CDR3 protein: CASGQNYGYTF; CDR3 DNA: TGTGCCAGCGGACAGAACTATGGCTACACCTTC; D gene: NA; clone size: NA; V gene: TRBV28; J gene: TRBJ1-2
CDR3 protein: CASSRDVNYGYTF; CDR3 DNA: TGTGCCAGCAGTCGGGATGTTAACTATGGCTACACCTTC; D gene: NA; clone size: NA; V gene: TRBV2; J gene: TRBJ1-2
CDR3 protein: CASTPGQGRETQYF; CDR3 DNA: TGTGCCAGCACCCCGGGACAGGGTAGGGAGACCCAGTACTTC; D gene: TRBD1; clone size: NA; V gene: TRBV12-3/TRBV12-4; J gene: TRBJ2-5
CDR3 protein: CASSYNNQPQHF; CDR3 DNA: TGTGCCAGCAGTTACAACAATCAGCCCCAGCATTTT; D gene: NA; clone size: NA; V gene: TRBV6-2/TRBV6-3; J gene: TRBJ1-5
CDR3 protein: CSAVDRGPYGYTF; CDR3 DNA: TGCAGTGCCGTGGACAGGGGGCCCTATGGCTACACCTTC; D gene: TRBD1; clone size: NA; V gene: TRBV20-1; J gene: TRBJ1-2
CDR3 protein: CASSLKGAKNIQYF; CDR3 DNA: TGTGCCAGCAGCTTAAAGGGGGCCAAAAACATTCAGTACTTC; D gene: NA; clone size: many; V gene: TRBV7-9; J gene: TRBJ2-4
CDR3 protein: CASSQGASYNEQFF; CDR3 DNA: TGTGCCAGCAGTCAGGGGGCCTCCTACAATGAGCAGTTCTTC; D gene: TRBD1; clone size: NA; V gene: TRBV28; J gene: TRBJ2-1
CDR3 protein: CASSSRSGAGANVLTF; CDR3 DNA: TGTGCCAGCAGCTCCCGTAGCGGGGCTGGGGCCAACGTCCTGACTTTC; D gene: TRBD2; clone size: NA; V gene: TRBV11-1; J gene: TRBJ2-6
CDR3 protein: CASSLASGGQPQHF; CDR3 DNA: TGTGCCAGCAGCTTAGCTTCCGGGGGTCAGCCCCAGCATTTT; D gene: NA; clone size: many; V gene: TRBV7-8; J gene: TRBJ1-5
CDR3 protein: CASSKGTGRSGANVLTF; CDR3 DNA: TGTGCCAGCAGCAAAGGGACGGGTCGCTCTGGGGCCAACGTCCTGACTTTC; D gene: NA; clone size: many; V gene: TRBV7-2; J gene: TRBJ2-6
CDR3 protein: CASRDTEAFF; CDR3 DNA: TGTGCCAGCAGGGACACTGAAGCTTTCTTT; D gene: NA; clone size: NA; V gene: TRBV28; J gene: TRBJ1-1
CDR3 protein: CASGDQGLYGYTF; CDR3 DNA: TGTGCCAGCGGGGACCAGGGTCTCTATGGCTACACCTTC; D gene: NA; clone size: NA; V gene: TRBV11-2; J gene: TRBJ1-2
CDR3 protein: CSARDVGLAGPDTQYF; CDR3 DNA: TGCAGTGCTAGAGATGTCGGACTAGCGGGACCAGATACGCAGTATTTT; D gene: TRBD2; clone size: NA; V gene: TRBV20-1; J gene: TRBJ2-3
CDR3 protein: CASSFVDGTDTQYF; CDR3 DNA: TGTGCCAGCAGTTTTGTCGATGGCACAGATACGCAGTATTTT; D gene: NA; clone size: few; V gene: TRBV12-3/TRBV12-4; J gene: TRBJ2-3
CDR3 protein: CSASRKASGMRMGEQFF; CDR3 DNA: TGCAGTGCTAGTAGGAAGGCTAGCGGGATGAGGATGGGTGAGCAGTTCTTC; D gene: TRBD2; clone size: NA; V gene: TRBV20-1; J gene: TRBJ2-1
CDR3 protein: CASSPRLAYEQFF; CDR3 DNA: TGTGCCAGCAGTCCTAGACTAGCCTATGAGCAGTTCTTC; D gene: TRBD2; clone size: many; V gene: TRBV7-9; J gene: TRBJ2-1